These T cell receptor beta chains were read from a single sample in a study of blood T cells in healthy people across ages. MiXCR was run by TCRdb on the 5' RACE reads, yielding one entry per CDR3 protein. The repertoire includes 1.5 million to 2 million distinct CDR3 sequences, under 30% of them detected once, and more than 6% sits in the top ten. Sequenced sample: blood. These receptors were obtained from a woman in her thirties in good health. Both conserved end residues are part of each CDR3. The D gene is left open where the match is weak. Only part of the rows carry a size: once, few, many, or a class if the clone is expanded.

j_gene	len	v_gene	d_gene	abundance	CDR3nt	CDR3aa
TRBJ2-1	16	TRBV5-5	TRBD1	few	TGTGCCAGCAGCTTGGGTCCCGTTGGCAGGGGGCATGAGCAGTTCTTC	CASSLGPVGRGHEQFF
TRBJ2-3	14	TRBV4-2	NA	many	TGTGCCAGCAGCCAGACTAGTGAGGCCGATACGCAGTATTTT	CASSQTSEADTQYF
TRBJ2-5	13	TRBV2	NA	NA	TGTGCCAGCAGCTTAACAGAAACGGAGACCCAGTACTTC	CASSLTETETQYF
TRBJ2-4	12	TRBV27	NA	NA	TGTGCCAGCAGTTTATCGGTAAACATTCAGTACTTC	CASSLSVNIQYF
TRBJ2-1	14	TRBV20-1	NA	NA	TGCAGTGCTAGAGAGGGGGAGACGGGCAATGAGCAGTTCTTC	CSAREGETGNEQFF
TRBJ2-5	16	TRBV7-2	TRBD1	NA	TGTGCCAGCAGCTTAGGGGGCAGGGGGCTTGGAGGGACCCAGTACTTC	CASSLGGRGLGGTQYF
TRBJ2-1	16	TRBV4-1	NA	NA	TGCGCCAGCAGCCAAGAGGGCCGGGACTCCTACAATGAGCAGTTCTTC	CASSQEGRDSYNEQFF
TRBJ2-5	15	TRBV5-1	NA	many	TGCGCCAGCAGTCCACAGGGGGGGTTTTCGGAGACCCAGTACTTC	CASSPQGGFSETQYF
TRBJ1-2	15	TRBV20-1	NA	NA	TGCAGTGCTAGCGGGGCGACGAGCTATGGCTCCGGGTACACCTTC	CSASGATSYGSGYTF
TRBJ2-5	13	TRBV24-1	TRBD2	few	TGTGCCACCAGTGACCCAGGGACTACACAGCAGTACTTC	CATSDPGTTQQYF
TRBJ1-4	13	TRBV29-1	NA	few	TGCAGCGTTGACGGTGCAACTAATGAAAAACTGTTTTTT	CSVDGATNEKLFF
TRBJ1-6	14	TRBV6-5	NA	NA	TGTGCCAGCAGTTACGGCACCTTGGGTTCACCCCTCCACTTT	CASSYGTLGSPLHF
TRBJ2-1	13	TRBV9	NA	few	TGTGCCAGCAGCGTAGACAGCGGCAATGAGCAGTTCTTC	CASSVDSGNEQFF
TRBJ1-4	14	TRBV19	NA	few	TGTGCCAGCCAAGACGGGTTGAAGGATGAAAAACTGTTTTTT	CASQDGLKDEKLFF
TRBJ2-1	17	TRBV5-4	TRBD2	NA	TGTGCCAGCAGCTCGGGACTAGCGGGAGACAATTACAATGAGCAGTTCTTC	CASSSGLAGDNYNEQFF
TRBJ2-2	15	TRBV24-1	NA	NA	TGTGCCACCAGTGACACGGGGGCTCTAACCGGGGAGCTGTTTTTT	CATSDTGALTGELFF
TRBJ2-7	15	TRBV7-9	NA	once	TGTGCCAGCAGACGAGTACAGGGAGGAGGGAACGAGCAGTACTTC	CASRRVQGGGNEQYF
TRBJ1-2	13	TRBV5-1	NA	few	TGCGCCAGCAGCTTGTACGGGGAAGGCGGCTACACCTTC	CASSLYGEGGYTF
TRBJ2-7	13	TRBV12-3/TRBV12-4	NA	many	TGTGCCAGCAGTTTAGAAGCCCCCTTGGAGCAGTACTTC	CASSLEAPLEQYF
TRBJ1-2	13	TRBV6-5	NA	many	TGTGCCAGCACGGGGAGGGGAGGCTATGGCTACACCTTC	CASTGRGGYGYTF
TRBJ2-4	16	TRBV20-1	NA	NA	TGCAGTGCTAGTGACGGGAGAACGGGGGCCAAAAACATTCAGTACTTC	CSASDGRTGAKNIQYF
TRBJ2-5	16	TRBV5-5	NA	many	TGTGCCAGCAGCTCCAGGGGACATCCGAATTGGGAGACCCAGTACTTC	CASSSRGHPNWETQYF
TRBJ2-3	17	TRBV12-5	TRBD2	NA	TGTGCTAGTGGCCCCTCGGCGGGAGCGCTTTCCACAGATACGCAGTATTTT	CASGPSAGALSTDTQYF
TRBJ2-7	14	TRBV7-2	NA	few	TGTGCCAGCAGCTTAGTTACTCCTACCTACGAGCAGTACTTC	CASSLVTPTYEQYF
TRBJ2-7	12	TRBV20-1	TRBD2	many	TGCAGCGTCCGGGGGGATGAGGGCGAGCAGTACTTC	CSVRGDEGEQYF
TRBJ2-1	16	TRBV9	TRBD2	many	TGTGCCAGCAGCGGGACTAGCGGCCCGTTCCGGGGCGAGCAGTTCTTC	CASSGTSGPFRGEQFF
TRBJ2-2	13	TRBV24-1	NA	few	TGTGCCACCAGTGATTGGGGGTCCGGGGAGCTGTTTTTT	CATSDWGSGELFF
TRBJ2-5	15	TRBV18	NA	NA	TGTGCCAGCTCACCCGCCCAGGGCCGGGGGGAGACCCAGTACTTC	CASSPAQGRGETQYF
TRBJ2-1	16	TRBV6-6	TRBD2	few	TGTGCCAGCGCCCTTAACCTAGCGGGAACCATCAATGAGCAGTTCTTC	CASALNLAGTINEQFF
TRBJ1-2	12	TRBV3-1	NA	NA	TGTGCCAGCAGCTCCGGACCGGATGGCTACACCTTC	CASSSGPDGYTF
TRBJ2-7	12	TRBV29-1	TRBD1	NA	TGCAGCGCCGGGACAGGCTCCTCCGAGCAGTACTTC	CSAGTGSSEQYF
TRBJ1-4	15	TRBV30	NA	NA	TGTGCCTGGAGACTGAACGGGGCAACTAATGAAAAACTGTTTTTT	CAWRLNGATNEKLFF
TRBJ2-1	19	TRBV20-1	TRBD1	NA	TGCAGTGCCAAGAGCCCCGGGACAGGGGGCCTTAGGTCCTACAATGAGCAGTTCTTC	CSAKSPGTGGLRSYNEQFF
TRBJ2-1	14	TRBV5-1	NA	few	TGCGCCAGCTTAGGGGATGACTCCTTCAATGAGCAGTTCTTC	CASLGDDSFNEQFF
TRBJ2-7	15	TRBV3-1	TRBD2	NA	TGTGCCAGCAGCCACGAGCGGGGCACTCCCTACGAGCAGTACTTC	CASSHERGTPYEQYF
TRBJ2-6	20	TRBV11-2	NA	NA	TGTGCCAGCAGCCCAGGGGGGAGGGGCCTGCTTAGCTCTGGGGCCAACGTCCTGACTTTC	CASSPGGRGLLSSGANVLTF
TRBJ1-1	18	TRBV29-1	NA	few	TGCAGCGTTGAAGATCCTCCCCTCGGCAGTTCCGGCAGGGCTGAAGCTTTCTTT	CSVEDPPLGSSGRAEAFF
TRBJ2-7	16	TRBV29-1	NA	few	TGCAGCGCTGACGGACACCGGACGAGCTCCTACAATGAGCAGTACTTC	CSADGHRTSSYNEQYF
TRBJ2-7	14	TRBV10-3	NA	NA	TGTGCCATCAGTAAGGCCGACAGTTCCTACGAGCAGTACTTC	CAISKADSSYEQYF
TRBJ2-1	18	TRBV29-1	NA	few	TGCAGCCACCTAGGCATCCGGTCAACGGTGACTTCAGAATGGGAGCAGTTCTTC	CSHLGIRSTVTSEWEQFF
TRBJ2-2	12	TRBV28	NA	NA	TGTGCCAACAGAGCGGGCACCGGGGAGCTGTTTTTT	CANRAGTGELFF
TRBJ1-2	12	TRBV29-1	NA	NA	TGCAGCGTTGCGGGGCAGGCTGGGGGCTACACCTTC	CSVAGQAGGYTF